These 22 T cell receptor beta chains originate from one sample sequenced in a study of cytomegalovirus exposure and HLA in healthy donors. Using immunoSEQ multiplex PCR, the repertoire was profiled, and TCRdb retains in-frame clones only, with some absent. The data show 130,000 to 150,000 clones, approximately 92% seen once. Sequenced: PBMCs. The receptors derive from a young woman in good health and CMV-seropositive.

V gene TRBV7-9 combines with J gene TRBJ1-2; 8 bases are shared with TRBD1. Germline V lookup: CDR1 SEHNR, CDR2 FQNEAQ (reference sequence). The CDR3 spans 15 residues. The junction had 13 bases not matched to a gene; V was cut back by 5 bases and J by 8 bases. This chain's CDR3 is CASSNGDRGYEGYTF. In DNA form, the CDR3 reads TGTGCCAGCAGCAACGGAGACAGGGGATATGAAGGCTACACCTTC. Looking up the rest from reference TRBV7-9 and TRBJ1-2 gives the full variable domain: DTGVSQNPRHKITKRGQNVTFRCDPISEHNRLYWYRQTLGQGPEFLTYFQNEAQLEKSRLLSDRFSAERPKGSFSTLEIQRTEQGDSAMYLCASSNGDRGYEGYTFGSGTRLTVV.

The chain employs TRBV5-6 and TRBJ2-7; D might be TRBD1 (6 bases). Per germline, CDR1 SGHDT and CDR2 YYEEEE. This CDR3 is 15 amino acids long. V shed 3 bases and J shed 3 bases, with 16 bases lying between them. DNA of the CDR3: TGTGCCAGCAGCTACTTCCTACAGGGAGTCTACGAGCAGTACTTC. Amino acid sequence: CASSYFLQGVYEQYF.

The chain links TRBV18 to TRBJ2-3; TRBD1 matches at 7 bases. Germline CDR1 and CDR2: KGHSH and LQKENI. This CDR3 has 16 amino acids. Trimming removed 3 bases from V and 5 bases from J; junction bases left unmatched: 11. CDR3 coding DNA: TGTGCCAGCTCACCCCTCATACAGGGGTCCGGAGATACGCAGTATTTT. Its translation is CASSPLIQGSGDTQYF.

As DNA, the CDR3 is TGTGCCAGCAGGCGATCTAGCGGGGGGAATGAGCAGTTCTTC. Translating gives CASRRSSGGNEQFF. J is TRBJ2-1 and V is TRBV27; 11 nucleotides align to TRBD2. The CDR3 has 14 amino acids. Germline V gene data show CDR1 as MNHEY and CDR2 as SMNVEV (reference sequence). Unmatched junction bases numbered 5, after V lost 6 bases and J lost 7 bases.

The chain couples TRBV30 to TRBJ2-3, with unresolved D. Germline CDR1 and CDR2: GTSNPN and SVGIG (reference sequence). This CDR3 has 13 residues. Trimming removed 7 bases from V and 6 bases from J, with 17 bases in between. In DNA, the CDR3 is TGTGCCTCGCGACTTCCCGGTATCGATACGCAGTATTTT. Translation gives CASRLPGIDTQYF. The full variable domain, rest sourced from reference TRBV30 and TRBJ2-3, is SQTIHQWPATLVQPVGSPLSLECTVEGTSNPNLYWYRQAAGRGLQLLFYSVGIGQISSEVPQNLSASRPQDRQFILSSKKLLLSDSGFYLCASRLPGIDTQYFGPGTRLTVL.

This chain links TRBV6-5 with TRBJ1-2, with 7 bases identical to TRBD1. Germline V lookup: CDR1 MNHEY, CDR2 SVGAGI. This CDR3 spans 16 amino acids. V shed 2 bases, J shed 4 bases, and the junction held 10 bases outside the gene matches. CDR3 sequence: CASSYTPYAGGYGYTF. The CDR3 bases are TGTGCCAGCAGTTACACCCCTTACGCAGGGGGCTATGGCTACACCTTC.

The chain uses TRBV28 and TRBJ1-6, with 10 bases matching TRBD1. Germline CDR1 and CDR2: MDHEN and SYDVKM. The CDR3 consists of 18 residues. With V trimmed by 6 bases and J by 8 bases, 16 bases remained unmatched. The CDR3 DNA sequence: TGTGCCAGCAGCCTAGGGTCTTCGGGACAGGGGCTGGATTCACCCCTCCACTTT. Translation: CASSLGSSGQGLDSPLHF.

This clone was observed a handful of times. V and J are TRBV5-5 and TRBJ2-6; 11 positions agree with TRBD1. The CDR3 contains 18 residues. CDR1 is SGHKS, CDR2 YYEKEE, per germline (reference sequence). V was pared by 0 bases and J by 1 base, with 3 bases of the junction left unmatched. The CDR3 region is CASSLGTGGASGANVLTF. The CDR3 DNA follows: TGTGCCAGCAGCTTGGGGACAGGGGGCGCATCTGGGGCCAACGTCCTGACTTTC. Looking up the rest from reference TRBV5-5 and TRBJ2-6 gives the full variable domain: DAGVTQSPTHLIKTRGQQVTLRCSPISGHKSVSWYQQVLGQGPQFIFQYYEKEERGRGNFPDRFSARQFPNYSSELNVNALLLGDSALYLCASSLGTGGASGANVLTFGAGSRLTVL.

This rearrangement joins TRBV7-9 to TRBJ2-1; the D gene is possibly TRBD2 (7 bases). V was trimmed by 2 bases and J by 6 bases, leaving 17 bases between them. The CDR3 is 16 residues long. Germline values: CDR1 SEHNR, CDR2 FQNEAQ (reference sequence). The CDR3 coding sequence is TGTGCCAGCAGCTTAATTCGGGGGGCTACGTTCAATGAGCAGTTCTTC. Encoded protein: CASSLIRGATFNEQFF. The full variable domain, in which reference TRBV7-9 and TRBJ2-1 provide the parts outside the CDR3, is DTGVSQNPRHKITKRGQNVTFRCDPISEHNRLYWYRQTLGQGPEFLTYFQNEAQLEKSRLLSDRFSAERPKGSFSTLEIQRTEQGDSAMYLCASSLIRGATFNEQFFGPGTRLTVL.

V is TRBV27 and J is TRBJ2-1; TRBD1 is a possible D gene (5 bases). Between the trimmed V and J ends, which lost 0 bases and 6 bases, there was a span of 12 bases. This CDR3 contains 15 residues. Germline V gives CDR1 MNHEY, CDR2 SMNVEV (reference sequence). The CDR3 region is CASSLSASGFNEQFF. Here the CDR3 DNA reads TGTGCCAGCAGTTTATCCGCGTCAGGGTTCAATGAGCAGTTCTTC.

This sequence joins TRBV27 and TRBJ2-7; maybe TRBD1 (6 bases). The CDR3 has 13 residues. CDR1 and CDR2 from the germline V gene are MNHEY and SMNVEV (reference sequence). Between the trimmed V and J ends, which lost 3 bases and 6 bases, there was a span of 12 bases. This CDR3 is CASSFNRDGEQYF. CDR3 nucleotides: TGTGCCAGCAGTTTCAACAGGGATGGCGAGCAGTACTTC.

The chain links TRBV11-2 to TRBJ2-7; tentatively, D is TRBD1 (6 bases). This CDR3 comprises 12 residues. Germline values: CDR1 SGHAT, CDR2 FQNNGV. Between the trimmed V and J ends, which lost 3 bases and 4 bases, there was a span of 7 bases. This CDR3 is CASSFTGYEQYF. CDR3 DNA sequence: TGTGCCAGCAGCTTTACAGGGTACGAGCAGTACTTC.

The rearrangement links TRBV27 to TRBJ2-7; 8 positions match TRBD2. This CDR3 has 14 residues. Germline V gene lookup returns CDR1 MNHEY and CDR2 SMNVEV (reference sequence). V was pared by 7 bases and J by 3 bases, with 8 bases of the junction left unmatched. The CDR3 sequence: CASKAGGAHYEQYF. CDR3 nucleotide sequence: TGTGCCAGCAAAGCCGGGGGGGCACACTACGAGCAGTACTTC.

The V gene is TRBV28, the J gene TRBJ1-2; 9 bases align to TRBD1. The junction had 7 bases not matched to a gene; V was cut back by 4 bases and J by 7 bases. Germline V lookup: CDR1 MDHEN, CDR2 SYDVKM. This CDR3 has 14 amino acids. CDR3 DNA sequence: TGTGCCAGCAGTTCCTCCCACAGGGGGCTTGGCTACACCTTC. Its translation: CASSSSHRGLGYTF.

The CDR3 DNA follows: TGTGCCAGCAGCCCCCCCGGGAGGGGGATGTACACCTTC. This gives the protein CASSPPGRGMYTF. The chain couples TRBV28 to TRBJ1-2; tentatively, D is TRBD1 (6 bases). CDR1 MDHEN and CDR2 SYDVKM come from the germline V gene. The V and J ends lost 6 bases and 11 bases respectively, with 19 bases between them. The CDR3 totals 13 residues.

The CDR3, as DNA: TGTGCCAGCAGCCAAGAGTATATCGCAGCAACTAATGAAAAACTGTTTTTT. It codes for CASSQEYIAATNEKLFF. The chain recombines TRBV4-2 with TRBJ1-4; D is uncertain. CDR1 is LGHNA and CDR2 is YNFKEQ in the germline V gene. Trimming pared 0 bases from V and 0 bases from J, leaving 11 bases between. The CDR3 runs to 17 residues.

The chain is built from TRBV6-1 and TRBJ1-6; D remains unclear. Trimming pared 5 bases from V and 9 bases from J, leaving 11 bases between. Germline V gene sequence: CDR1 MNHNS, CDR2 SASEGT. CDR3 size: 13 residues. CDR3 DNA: TGTGCCAGCAGTCTGGACTGGCGTTCACCCCTCCACTTT. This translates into CASSLDWRSPLHF.

The CDR3 DNA reads as TGTGCCCGGCTGGGACAGGGCCGGATAAGCAATCAGCCCCAGCATTTT. The encoded protein is CARLGQGRISNQPQHF. The chain couples TRBV6-4 to TRBJ1-5; 9 bases align to TRBD1. Germline V gene sequence: CDR1 MRHNA, CDR2 SNTAGT. Germline trimming cut 11 bases from V and 1 base from J; bases unmatched to any gene: 12. The CDR3 totals 16 residues.

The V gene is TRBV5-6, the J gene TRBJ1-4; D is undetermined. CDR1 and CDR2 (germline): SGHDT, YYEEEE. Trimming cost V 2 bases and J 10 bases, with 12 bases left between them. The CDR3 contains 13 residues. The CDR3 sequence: CASSFSTDGKLFF. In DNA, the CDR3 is TGTGCCAGCAGCTTCTCAACTGATGGAAAACTGTTTTTT. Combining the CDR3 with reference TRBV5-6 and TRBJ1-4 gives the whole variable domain DAGVTQSPTHLIKTRGQQVTLRCSPKSGHDTVSWYQQALGQGPQFIFQYYEEEERQRGNFPDRFSGHQFPNYSSELNVNALLLGDSALYLCASSFSTDGKLFFGSGTQLSVL.

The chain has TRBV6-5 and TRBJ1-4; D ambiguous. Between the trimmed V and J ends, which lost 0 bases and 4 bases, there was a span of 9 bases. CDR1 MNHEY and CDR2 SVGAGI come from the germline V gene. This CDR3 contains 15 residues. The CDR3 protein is CASSYSVENNEKLFF. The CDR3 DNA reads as TGTGCCAGCAGTTACTCGGTAGAAAATAATGAAAAACTGTTTTTT.

DNA for the CDR3: TGTGCCAGCACCAGGGGGGCACAGGGCCTCTCCTACGAGCAGTACTTC. Encoded protein: CASTRGAQGLSYEQYF. The chain has TRBV2 and TRBJ2-7, with D possibly matching TRBD1 (7 bases). Germline V gene lookup returns CDR1 SNHLY and CDR2 FYNNEI. CDR3 size: 16 residues. V was shortened by 7 bases and J by 0 bases, with 19 bases between the two germline ends. Variable domain in full (rest from reference TRBV2 and TRBJ2-7): EPEVTQTPSHQVTQMGQEVILRCVPISNHLYFYWYRQILGQKVEFLVSFYNNEISEKSEIFDDQFSVERPDGSNFTLKIRSTKLEDSAMYFCASTRGAQGLSYEQYFGPGTRLTVT.

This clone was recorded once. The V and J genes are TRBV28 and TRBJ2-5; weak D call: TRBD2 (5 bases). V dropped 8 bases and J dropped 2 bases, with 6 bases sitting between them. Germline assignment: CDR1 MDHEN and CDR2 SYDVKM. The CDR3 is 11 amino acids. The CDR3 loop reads CASRGQETQYF. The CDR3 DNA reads TGTGCCAGCCGGGGTCAAGAGACCCAGTACTTC.